A single count supports the clone carrying this T cell receptor beta chain. Its cognate antigen is unknown. The sample is drawn from a study of shared clonotypes between healthy human individuals. Study-wide points: The sole specimen, blood, was sampled, and tissue repertoires likely differ. The generation probabilities recorded for non-shared clonotypes fell below those of clonotypes shared by all four donors.

In the CD4+ fraction, cells were divided into CD45RA+ naive and CD45RA-negative memory subsets. The protocol was immunoSEQ multiplex PCR, while the TCRdb copy is restricted to in-frame clones and leaves out a portion. The repertoire includes approximately 1.5 million clones, nearly 99% of them detected once, and about 0.42% sits in the top ten. CDR1 SGHRS and CDR2 YFSETQ come from the germline V gene. V lost 4 bases and J lost 6; bases outside the gene matches: 19. The CDR3 sequence is 20 residues long. V is TRBV5-1 and J is TRBJ2-2; 12 bases align to TRBD2. The source material was naive CD4+ T cells sorted from blood. Subset specified: CD45RA+ positively selected. The sequence was collected from a man aged 25-40 years in good health. Written as DNA, the CDR3 is TGCGCCAGCAGCAAACCGGGACTAGCGGGTCACAGACCTAGGGCCGGGGAGCTGTTTTTT. Amino acid sequence: CASSKPGLAGHRPRAGELFF.